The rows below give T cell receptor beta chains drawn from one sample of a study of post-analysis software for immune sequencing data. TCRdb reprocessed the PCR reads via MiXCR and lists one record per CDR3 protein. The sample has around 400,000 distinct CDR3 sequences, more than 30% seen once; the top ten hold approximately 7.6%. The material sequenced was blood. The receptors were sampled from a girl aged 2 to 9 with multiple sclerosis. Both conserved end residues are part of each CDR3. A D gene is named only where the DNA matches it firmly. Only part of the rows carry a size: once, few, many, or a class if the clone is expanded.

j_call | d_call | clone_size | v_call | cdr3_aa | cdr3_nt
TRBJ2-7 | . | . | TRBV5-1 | CASSPDINYSYEQYF | TGCGCCAGCAGCCCGGACATCAATTACTCCTACGAGCAGTACTTC
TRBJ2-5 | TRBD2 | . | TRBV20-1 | CSARTSGRVQETQYF | TGCAGTGCTCGTACTAGCGGGAGAGTTCAAGAGACCCAGTACTTC
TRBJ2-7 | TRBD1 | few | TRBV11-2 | CASSLEGTGSTTYEQYF | TGTGCCAGCAGCCTTGAAGGGACAGGGTCGACAACCTACGAGCAGTACTTC
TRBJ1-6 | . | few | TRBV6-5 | CASSYSGRGNSPLHF | TGTGCCAGCAGTTACTCAGGCAGGGGAAATTCACCCCTCCACTTT
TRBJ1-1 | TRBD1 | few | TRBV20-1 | CSARAGQSRIPRYTEAFF | TGCAGTGCTAGAGCGGGACAGTCAAGGATCCCTCGCTACACTGAAGCTTTCTTT
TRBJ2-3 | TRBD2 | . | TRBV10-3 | CAISKTSLDTQYF | TGTGCCATCAGTAAGACTAGCTTAGATACGCAGTATTTT
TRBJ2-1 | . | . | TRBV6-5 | CASIGGSGSYNEQFF | TGTGCCAGCATAGGGGGTTCGGGCTCCTACAATGAGCAGTTCTTC
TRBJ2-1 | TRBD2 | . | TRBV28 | CASSATSGYYNEQFF | TGTGCCAGCAGTGCGACTAGCGGATACTACAATGAGCAGTTCTTC
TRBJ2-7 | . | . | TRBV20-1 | CSASSENYEQYF | TGCAGTGCCTCATCGGAGAACTACGAGCAGTACTTC
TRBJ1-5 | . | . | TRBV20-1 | CSARPASNQPQHF | TGCAGTGCTAGGCCCGCTAGCAATCAGCCCCAGCATTTT
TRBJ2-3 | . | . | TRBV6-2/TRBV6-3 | CASSYSTLGDTQYF | TGTGCCAGCAGTTACTCGACCCTGGGGGATACGCAGTATTTT
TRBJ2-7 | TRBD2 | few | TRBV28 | CASSVAGEIYEQYF | TGTGCCAGCAGTGTGGCGGGGGAGATCTACGAGCAGTACTTC
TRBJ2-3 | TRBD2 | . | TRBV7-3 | CASSTGGPRDTQYF | TGTGCCAGCTCGACGGGGGGGCCTCGAGATACGCAGTATTTT
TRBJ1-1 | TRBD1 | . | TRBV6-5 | CASSYARQGTTEAFF | TGTGCCAGTAGTTACGCACGACAGGGGACCACTGAAGCTTTCTTT
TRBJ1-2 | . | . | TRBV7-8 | CASSLHPQLQSYGYTF | TGTGCCAGCAGCCTCCACCCCCAGTTACAGTCCTATGGCTACACCTTC
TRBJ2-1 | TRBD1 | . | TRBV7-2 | CASSLAPTGVTYNEQFF | TGTGCCAGCAGCTTAGCCCCAACAGGGGTCACCTACAATGAGCAGTTCTTC
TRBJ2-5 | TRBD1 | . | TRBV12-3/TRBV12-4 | CASSRLSFRDRVGETQYF | TGTGCCAGCAGTCGACTCAGCTTCCGGGACAGGGTAGGAGAGACCCAGTACTTC
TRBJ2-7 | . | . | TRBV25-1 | CASSEQHSNYEQYF | TGTGCCAGCAGTGAACAGCATTCTAACTACGAGCAGTACTTC
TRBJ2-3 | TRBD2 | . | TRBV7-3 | CASSSSGSRADTQYF | TGTGCCAGCAGTAGTAGCGGGAGTAGGGCAGATACGCAGTATTTT
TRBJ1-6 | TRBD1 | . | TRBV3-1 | CASSLRTGGGSPLHF | TGTGCCAGCAGCCTTCGGACAGGGGGAGGCTCACCCCTCCACTTT
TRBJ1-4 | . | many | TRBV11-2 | CASSYRLQRVEKLFF | TGTGCCAGCAGCTACAGGCTTCAGCGGGTGGAAAAACTGTTTTTT
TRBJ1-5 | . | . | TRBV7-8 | CASSLALDYSNQPQHF | TGTGCCAGCAGCTTAGCGCTGGATTATAGCAATCAGCCCCAGCATTTT
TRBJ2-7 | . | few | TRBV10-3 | CAISGGPVAYEQYF | TGTGCCATCAGTGGCGGACCCGTTGCCTACGAGCAGTACTTC
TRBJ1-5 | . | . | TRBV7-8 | CASSLAGGGNQPQHF | TGTGCCAGCAGCTTAGCGGGGGGAGGCAATCAGCCCCAGCATTTT
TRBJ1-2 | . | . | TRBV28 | CASSSSDRRGDGYTF | TGTGCCAGCAGTTCGTCCGACAGAAGGGGAGATGGCTACACCTTC
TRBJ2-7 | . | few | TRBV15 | CATSPPREDEQYF | TGTGCCACCAGCCCGCCCAGAGAAGACGAGCAGTACTTC
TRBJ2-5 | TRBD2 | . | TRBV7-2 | CASSVRTSGNVETQYF | TGTGCCAGCAGCGTACGGACTAGCGGGAATGTTGAGACCCAGTACTTC